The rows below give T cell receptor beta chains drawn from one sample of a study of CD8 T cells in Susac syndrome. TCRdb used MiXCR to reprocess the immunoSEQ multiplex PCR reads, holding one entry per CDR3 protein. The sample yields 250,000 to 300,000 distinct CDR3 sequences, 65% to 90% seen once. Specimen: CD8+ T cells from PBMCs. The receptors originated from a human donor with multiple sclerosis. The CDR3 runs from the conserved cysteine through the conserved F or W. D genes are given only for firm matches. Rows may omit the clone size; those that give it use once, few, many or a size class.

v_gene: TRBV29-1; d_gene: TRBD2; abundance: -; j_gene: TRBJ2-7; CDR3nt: TGCAGCGTGAGGAGCGGGAGTAAGCAGTACTTC; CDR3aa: CSVRSGSKQYF
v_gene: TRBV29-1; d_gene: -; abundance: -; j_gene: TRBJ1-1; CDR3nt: TGCAGCGGTGAACAGGGCTTCAACACTGAAGCTTTCTTT; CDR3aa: CSGEQGFNTEAFF
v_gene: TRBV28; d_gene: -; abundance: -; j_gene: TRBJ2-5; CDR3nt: TGTGCCAGCAGTTTCGGAACAGGGACGAAAGAGACCCAGTACTTC; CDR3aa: CASSFGTGTKETQYF
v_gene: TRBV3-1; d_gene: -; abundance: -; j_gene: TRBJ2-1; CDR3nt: TGTGCCAGCAGTATCAGCGGTCTTAGCTCCTACAATGAGCAGTTCTTC; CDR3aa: CASSISGLSSYNEQFF
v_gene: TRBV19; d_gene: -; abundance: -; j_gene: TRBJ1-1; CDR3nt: TGTGCCAGTAGTATTTGGATGAACACTGAGGCTTTCTTT; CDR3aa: CASSIWMNTEAFF
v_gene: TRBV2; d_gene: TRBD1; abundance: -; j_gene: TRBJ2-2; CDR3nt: TGTGCCAGCAGTCCGGGACAGGGATACACCGGGGAGCTGTTTTTT; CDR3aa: CASSPGQGYTGELFF
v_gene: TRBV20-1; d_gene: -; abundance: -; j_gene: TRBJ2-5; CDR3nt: TGCAGTGCTAGAGATTATGCAGCGGTCCAAGAGACCCAGTACTTC; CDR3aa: CSARDYAAVQETQYF
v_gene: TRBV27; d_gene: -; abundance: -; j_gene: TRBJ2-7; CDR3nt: TGTGCCAGCAGTCGACAAGGCTGGCCGATTTACGAGCAGTACTTC; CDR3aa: CASSRQGWPIYEQYF
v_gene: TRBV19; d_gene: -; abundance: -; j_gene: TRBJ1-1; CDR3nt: TGTGCCAGTACCCATCTCCCGGGAGACACTGAAGCTTTCTTT; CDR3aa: CASTHLPGDTEAFF
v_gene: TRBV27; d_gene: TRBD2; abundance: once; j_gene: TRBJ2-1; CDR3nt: TGTGCCAGCAGTTTACCCATAGCGGGAGGGTCCAATGAGCAGTTCTTC; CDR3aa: CASSLPIAGGSNEQFF
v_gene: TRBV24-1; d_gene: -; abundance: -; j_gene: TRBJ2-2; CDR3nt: TGTGCCACCAGGGACAGCTCGAACACCGGGGAGCTGTTTTTT; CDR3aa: CATRDSSNTGELFF
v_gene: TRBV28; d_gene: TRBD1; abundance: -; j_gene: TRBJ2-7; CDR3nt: TGTGCCAGCCGGACAGGGGGCGGCTACGAGCAGTACTTC; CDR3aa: CASRTGGGYEQYF
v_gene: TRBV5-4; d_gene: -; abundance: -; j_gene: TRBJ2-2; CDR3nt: TGTGCCAGCAGCTTGGCCCAAGCGTGGGACGGTAACACCGGGGAGCTGTTTTTT; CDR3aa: CASSLAQAWDGNTGELFF
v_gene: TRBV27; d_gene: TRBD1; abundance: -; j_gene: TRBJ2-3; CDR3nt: TGTGCCAGCAGTTGGGAGACAGGGGGGGCCTATACGCAGTATTTT; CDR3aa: CASSWETGGAYTQYF
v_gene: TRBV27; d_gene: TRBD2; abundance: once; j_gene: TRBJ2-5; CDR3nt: TGTGCCAGCAGTTTCCAACCTCCGCGACTAGCTAAATGGGAGACCCAGTACTTC; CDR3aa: CASSFQPPRLAKWETQYF
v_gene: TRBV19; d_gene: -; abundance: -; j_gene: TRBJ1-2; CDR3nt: TGTGCCAGCTCCGACGGGAGAGTCTCCACCTTC; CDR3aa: CASSDGRVSTF
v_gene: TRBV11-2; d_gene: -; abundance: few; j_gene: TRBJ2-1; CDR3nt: TGTGCCAGCAGCCATGCCCCCAATGAGCAGTTCTTC; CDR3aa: CASSHAPNEQFF
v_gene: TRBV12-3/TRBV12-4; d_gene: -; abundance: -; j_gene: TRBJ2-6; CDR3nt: TGTGCCAGCGTTGCAGATTCGACAGGACAAATTCTGGGGTCCAACGTCCTGACTTTC; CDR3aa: CASVADSTGQILGSNVLTF
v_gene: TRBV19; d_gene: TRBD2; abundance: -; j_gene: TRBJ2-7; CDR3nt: TGTGCCAGTAGTGCCAGCCTAGCGGGGTACGAGCAGTACTTC; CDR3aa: CASSASLAGYEQYF
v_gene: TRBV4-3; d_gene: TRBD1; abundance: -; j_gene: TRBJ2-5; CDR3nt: TGCGCCAGCAGCCAAGACCAAACAGGGGGCGGCGGGGAGACCCAGTACTTC; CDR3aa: CASSQDQTGGGGETQYF
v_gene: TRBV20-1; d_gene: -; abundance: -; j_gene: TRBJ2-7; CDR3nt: TGCAGTGCTAGAGATCAGAGGGGGAGAAGCTCCTACGAGCAGTACTTC; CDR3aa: CSARDQRGRSSYEQYF
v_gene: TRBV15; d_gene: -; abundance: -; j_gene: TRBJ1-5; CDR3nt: TGTGCCACCAGCAGAGATCGGCGAGATCAGCCCCAGCATTTT; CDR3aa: CATSRDRRDQPQHF
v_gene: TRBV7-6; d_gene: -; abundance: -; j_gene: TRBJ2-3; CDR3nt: TGTGCCAGCAGCCCGTTTCGAGGGGATTTCACAGATACGCAGTATTTT; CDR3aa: CASSPFRGDFTDTQYF
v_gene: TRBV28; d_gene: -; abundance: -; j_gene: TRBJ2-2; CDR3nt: TGTGCCAGCAGTACCTGGACCGGGGAGCTGTTTTTT; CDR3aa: CASSTWTGELFF
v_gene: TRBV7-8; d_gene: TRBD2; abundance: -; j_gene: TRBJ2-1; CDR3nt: TGTGCCAGCAGCCTCCCGGCGGGAGTGGAGTACAATGAGCAGTTCTTC; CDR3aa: CASSLPAGVEYNEQFF
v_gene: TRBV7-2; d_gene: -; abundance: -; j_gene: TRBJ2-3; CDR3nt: TGTGCCAGCAGCTTACGGTTAGGCGAATGGAGCACAGATACGCAGTATTTT; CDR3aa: CASSLRLGEWSTDTQYF
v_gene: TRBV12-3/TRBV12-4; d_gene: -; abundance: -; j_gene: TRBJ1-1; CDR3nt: TGTGCCAGCAATCCAGGGAACACTGAAGCTTTCTTT; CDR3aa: CASNPGNTEAFF
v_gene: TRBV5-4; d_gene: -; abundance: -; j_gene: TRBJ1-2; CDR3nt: TGTGCCAGCAGCTTGGTCCCAGGCATCCTTTATGGCTACACCTTC; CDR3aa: CASSLVPGILYGYTF
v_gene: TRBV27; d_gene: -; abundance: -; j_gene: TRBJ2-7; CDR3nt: TGTGCCAGCAGCGATGGACAGTCCTACGAGCAGTACTTC; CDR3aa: CASSDGQSYEQYF
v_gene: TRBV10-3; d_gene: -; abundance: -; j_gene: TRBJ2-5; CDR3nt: TGTGCCATCAGTCCGGACTACTTCCAAGAGACCCAGTACTTC; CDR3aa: CAISPDYFQETQYF
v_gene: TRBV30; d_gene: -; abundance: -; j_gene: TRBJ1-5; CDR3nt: TGTGCCTGGAGCTGGGATAGCAATCAGCCCCAGCATTTT; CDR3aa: CAWSWDSNQPQHF
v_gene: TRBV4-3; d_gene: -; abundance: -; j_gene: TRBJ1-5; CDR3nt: TGCGCCAGCAGCCATCCCCCACCCCGGGGCCTGAGCAATCAGCCCCAGCATTTT; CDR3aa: CASSHPPPRGLSNQPQHF
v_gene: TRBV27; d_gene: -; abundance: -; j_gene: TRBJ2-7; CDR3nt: TGTGCCAGCAGTGAAGGGCTAGGGAGCTCCTACGAGCAGTACTTC; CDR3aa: CASSEGLGSSYEQYF
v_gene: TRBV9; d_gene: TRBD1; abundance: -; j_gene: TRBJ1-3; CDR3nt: TGTGCCAGCAGCGTAGACAGGGGCCTCGGAAACACCATATATTTT; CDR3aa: CASSVDRGLGNTIYF
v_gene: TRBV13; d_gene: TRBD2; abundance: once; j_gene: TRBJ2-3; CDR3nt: TGTGCCAGCAGCTTAGGGATAGCGGGCATCACAGATACGCAGTATTTT; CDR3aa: CASSLGIAGITDTQYF
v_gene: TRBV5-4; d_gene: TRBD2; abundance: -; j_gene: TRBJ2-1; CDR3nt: TGTGCCAGCAGCTTGAGGACTAGCGGGAATGAGCAGTTCTTC; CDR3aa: CASSLRTSGNEQFF
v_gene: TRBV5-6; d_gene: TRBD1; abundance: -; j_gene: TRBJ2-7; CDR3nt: TGTGCCAGCACCTTGTCCCCCACAGGGGGCTCCTACGAGCAGTACTTC; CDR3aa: CASTLSPTGGSYEQYF
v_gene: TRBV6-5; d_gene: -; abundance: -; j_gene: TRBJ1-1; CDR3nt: TGTGCCAGCAGTTACTCCTCCTCTATTGAAGCTTTCTTT; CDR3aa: CASSYSSSIEAFF
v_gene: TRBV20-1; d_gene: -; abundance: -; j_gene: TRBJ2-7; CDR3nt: TGCAGTGCTAGAGATTTGGGCTCCTACGAGCAGTACTTC; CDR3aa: CSARDLGSYEQYF
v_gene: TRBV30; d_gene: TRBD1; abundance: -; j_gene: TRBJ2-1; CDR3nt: TGTGCCTGGAGGGGGCAGGGGGCATACAATGAGCAGTTCTTC; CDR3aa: CAWRGQGAYNEQFF
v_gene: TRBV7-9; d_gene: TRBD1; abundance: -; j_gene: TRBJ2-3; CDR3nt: TGTGCCAGCAGCCTCGATCTGGACAGGCCCACAGATACGCAGTATTTT; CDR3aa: CASSLDLDRPTDTQYF
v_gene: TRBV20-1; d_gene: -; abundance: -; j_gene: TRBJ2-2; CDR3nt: TGCAGTGCTAGAGGGGGTAGCGCGAACACCGGGGAGCTGTTTTTT; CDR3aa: CSARGGSANTGELFF
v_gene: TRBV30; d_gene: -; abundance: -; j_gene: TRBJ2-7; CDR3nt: TGTGCCTGGAGTGTGGGCCTACACGAGCAGTACTTC; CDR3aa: CAWSVGLHEQYF
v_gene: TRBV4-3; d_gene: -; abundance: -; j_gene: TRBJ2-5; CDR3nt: TGCGCCAGCAGCCAGGGGACCCAGGGGCGAGAGACCCAGTACTTC; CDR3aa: CASSQGTQGRETQYF
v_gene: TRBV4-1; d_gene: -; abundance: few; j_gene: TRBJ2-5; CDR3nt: TGCGCCAGCAGCCAGAACGAAGGTGGGGAGACCCAGTACTTC; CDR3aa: CASSQNEGGETQYF
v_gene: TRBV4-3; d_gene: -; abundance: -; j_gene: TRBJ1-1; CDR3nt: TGCGCCAGCAGCCCAAAGGGCTGGGGGCGATCGATGAACACTGAAGCTTTCTTT; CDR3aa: CASSPKGWGRSMNTEAFF